What follows is one T cell receptor beta chain and its context. This sample stems from a study of blood T cell repertoires in COVID-19. TCRdb's table, derived via immunoSEQ multiplex PCR, lists solely in-frame clones and lacks some. The table has tens of thousands of clones, about 87% seen once. The TCR originated in a human donor in a cohort sampled during active COVID-19. The sequencing input was peripheral blood.

The CDR3 is CASVLLAGGPDTQYF. DNA of the CDR3: TGTGCCAGCGTTCTACTAGCGGGAGGGCCGGATACGCAGTATTTT. The chain employs TRBV7-9 and TRBJ2-3; 13 bases line up with TRBD2. Germline values: CDR1 SEHNR, CDR2 FQNEAQ (reference sequence). The CDR3 length is 15 residues. The V gene end was trimmed by 8 bases and the J gene end by 6 bases; junction bases not matched to a gene: 8.